Sequencing of this T cell receptor beta chain was carried out in a study of CD8+ T cells in alopecia areata (dated by TCRdb to the late 2010s). About the study as a whole: The treated patients took part in an open-label pilot trial in which moderate-to-severe alopecia areata was treated with oral tofacitinib at 5 to 10 mg twice daily. Tofacitinib was given for 6 to 18 months, followed by 6 months of follow-up off drug to assess delayed response and recurrence. High-throughput TCRbeta sequencing was used to examine T cell clonal expansion in alopecia areata in both the C3H/HeJ mouse model and human patients. Scalp tissue and sorted CD4+ and CD8+ peripheral blood T cells from patchy and totalis/universalis alopecia areata patients and from healthy controls were covered by human TCRbeta sequencing. Tofacitinib-treated patients had biopsies at baseline and at 4 and 24 weeks of treatment, with a later scalp biopsy in several patients. Scalp clonality was compared across normal scalp (n=4), patchy alopecia areata scalp (n=8), and alopecia totalis/universalis scalp (n=8). RNA was extracted with the PAXgene miRNA kit for fixed scalp, the miRNeasy kit for PBMCs, and the RNeasy kit for mouse skin. immunoSEQ multiplex PCR using 35 Vbeta forward primers and 13 Jbeta reverse primers was used to amplify TCRbeta CDR3 regions.

Receptor amplification or capture employed the immunoSEQ multiplex PCR assay. For TCR sequencing, RNA was extracted from every sample and reverse transcribed into cDNA to serve as template. SuperScript III was used to make first-strand cDNA, primed with a 2:1 mix of oligo-dT and random hexamers. A synthetic immune receptor repertoire was used to measure amplification bias, and any remaining bias was corrected computationally. Per the original workflow: Raw reads were preprocessed for error removal, and CDR3 was defined according to IMGT conventions as running from the conserved cysteine to phenylalanine. Clonality was computed as 1 minus the Shannon entropy, with the entropy normalized by log2 of the number of productive unique TCRs. Scalp TCRbeta sequences were cross-referenced with sorted blood CD4 and CD8 repertoires so that the CD4 or CD8 identity of scalp clones could be inferred. TCRdb took over this immuneACCESS table, retaining in-frame rearrangements with V and J assigned. Such tables are incomplete; in checked studies, under half of the missing clones stem from an unresolved V gene, and the remainder is unexplained. The V and J calls and clone size were taken over from that table, and D and trimming were inferred from the DNA. The sample table records 150,000 to 160,000 clones; around 50% of these occur just once. The top ten hold around 19% of the sample.

A word on this clone: Which antigen it targets is not known. No qualities accompany the bases; no much larger clone lies one base away.

The sample's time point label, in plain terms: baseline before oral tofacitinib. From alopecia areata patients, peripheral blood was collected along with lesional scalp punch biopsies. PBMCs were isolated by density centrifugation and stained for CD3, CD4 and CD8, after which CD4+ and CD8+ T cells were sorted on a FACSAria. What the research found in general, with its limitations: Shared TCR sequences between patients were less evident than in mice, which may be partly attributable to HLA diversity in the patient population. Unlike mouse skin, where gammadelta T cells dominate, normal human skin contains resident alphabeta T cells that get sequenced too, which complicates analysis of the scalp TCR repertoire. Lesional scalp, especially in alopecia totalis/universalis, showed higher clonality and more expanded CD8+ clones than normal scalp, suggesting antigenic drive.

The specimen was CD8+ T cells sorted from blood, collected at week 0. The sequence was collected from a human donor with alopecia areata.

The nucleotide sequence reads as follows: TGCGCCAGCAGGCCCGACAGGGTGGGACTAGGGAACACTGAAGCTTTCTTT. Protein translation: CASRPDRVGLGNTEAFF. Recombination linked TRBV5-1 to TRBJ1-1; TRBD1 fits 7 bases in the junction. The CDR3 runs 17 residues from the cysteine to the phenylalanine. Only the CDR3 DNA is retained, 51 bases long and in frame from the first base. The germline V and J ends show losses of 5 bases and 1 base respectively, and no gene match explains 14 bases of the junction. The germline V gene encodes CDR1 SGHRS and CDR2 YFSETQ.